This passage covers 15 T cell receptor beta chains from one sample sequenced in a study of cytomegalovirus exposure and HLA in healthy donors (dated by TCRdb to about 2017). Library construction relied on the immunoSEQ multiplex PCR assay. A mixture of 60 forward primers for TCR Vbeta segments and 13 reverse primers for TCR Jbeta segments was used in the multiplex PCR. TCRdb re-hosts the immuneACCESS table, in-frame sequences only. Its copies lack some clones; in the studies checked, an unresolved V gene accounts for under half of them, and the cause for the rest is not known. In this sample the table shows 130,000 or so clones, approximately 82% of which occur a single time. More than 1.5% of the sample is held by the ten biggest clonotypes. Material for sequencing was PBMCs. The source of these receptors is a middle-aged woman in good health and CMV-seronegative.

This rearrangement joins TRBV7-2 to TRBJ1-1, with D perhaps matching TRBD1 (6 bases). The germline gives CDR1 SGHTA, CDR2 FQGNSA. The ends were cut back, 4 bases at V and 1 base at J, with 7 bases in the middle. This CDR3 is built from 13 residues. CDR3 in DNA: TGTGCCAGCAGCTGGGGACAGAACACTGAAGCTTTCTTT. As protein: CASSWGQNTEAFF. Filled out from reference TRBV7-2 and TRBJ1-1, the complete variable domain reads GAGVSQSPSNKVTEKGKDVELRCDPISGHTALYWYRQSLGQGLEFLIYFQGNSAPDKSGLPSDRFSAERTGGSVSTLTIQRTQQEDSAVYLCASSWGQNTEAFFGQGTRLTVV.

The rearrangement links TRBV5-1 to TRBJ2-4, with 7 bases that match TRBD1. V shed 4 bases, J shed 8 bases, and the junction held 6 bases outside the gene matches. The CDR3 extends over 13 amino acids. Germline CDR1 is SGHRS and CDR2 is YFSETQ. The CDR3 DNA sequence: TGCGCCAGCAGCCAGACAGGGATAGACATTCAGTACTTC. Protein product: CASSQTGIDIQYF.

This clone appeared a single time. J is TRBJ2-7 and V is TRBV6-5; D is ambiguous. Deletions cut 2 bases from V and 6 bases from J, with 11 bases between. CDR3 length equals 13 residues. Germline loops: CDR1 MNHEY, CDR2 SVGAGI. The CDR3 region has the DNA TGTGCCAGCAGTTACGGTCCTAGATTCGAGCAGTACTTC. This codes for CASSYGPRFEQYF.

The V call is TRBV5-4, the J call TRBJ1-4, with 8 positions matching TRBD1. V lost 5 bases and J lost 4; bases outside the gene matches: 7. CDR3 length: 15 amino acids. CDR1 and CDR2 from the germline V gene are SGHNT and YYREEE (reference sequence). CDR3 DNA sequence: TGTGCCAGCAGTTTAGGACAGGGAAGTAATGAAAAACTGTTTTTT. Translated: CASSLGQGSNEKLFF.

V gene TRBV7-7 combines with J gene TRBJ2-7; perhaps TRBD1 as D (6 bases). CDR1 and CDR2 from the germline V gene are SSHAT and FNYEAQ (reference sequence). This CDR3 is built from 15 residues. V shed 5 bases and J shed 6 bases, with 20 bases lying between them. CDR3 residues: CASSLEQGLGGEQYF. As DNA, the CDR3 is TGTGCCAGCAGCCTCGAGCAGGGGCTGGGCGGCGAGCAGTACTTC. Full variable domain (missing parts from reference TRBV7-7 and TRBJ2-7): GAGVSQSPRYKVTKRGQDVTLRCDPISSHATLYWYQQALGQGPEFLTYFNYEAQPDKSGLPSDRFSAERPEGSISTLTIQRTEQRDSAMYRCASSLEQGLGGEQYFGPGTRLTVT.

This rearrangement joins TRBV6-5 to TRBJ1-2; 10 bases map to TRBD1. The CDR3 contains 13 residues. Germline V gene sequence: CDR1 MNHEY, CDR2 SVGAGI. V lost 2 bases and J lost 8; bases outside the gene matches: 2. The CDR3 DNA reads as TGTGCCAGCAGTTACCGGGACAGGGGAGGCTACACCTTC. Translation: CASSYRDRGGYTF.

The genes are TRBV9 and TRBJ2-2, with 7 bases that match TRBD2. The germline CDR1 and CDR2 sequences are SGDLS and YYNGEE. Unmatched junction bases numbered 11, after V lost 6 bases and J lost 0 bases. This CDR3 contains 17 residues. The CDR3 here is CASTGTLAVPNTGELFF. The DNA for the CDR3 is TGTGCCAGCACTGGAACCCTAGCGGTTCCGAACACCGGGGAGCTGTTTTTT.

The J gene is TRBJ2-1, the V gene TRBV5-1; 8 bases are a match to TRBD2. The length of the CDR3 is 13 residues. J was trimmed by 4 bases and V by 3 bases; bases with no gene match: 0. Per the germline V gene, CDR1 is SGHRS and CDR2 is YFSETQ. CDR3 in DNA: TGCGCCAGCAGCTCTAGCGGGTACAATGAGCAGTTCTTC. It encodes CASSSSGYNEQFF.

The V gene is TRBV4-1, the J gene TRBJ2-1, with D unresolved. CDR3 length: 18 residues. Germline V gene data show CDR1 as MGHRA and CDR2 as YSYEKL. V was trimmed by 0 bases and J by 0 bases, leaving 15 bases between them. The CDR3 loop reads CASSQDSSGGSSYNEQFF. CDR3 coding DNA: TGCGCCAGCAGCCAAGATTCAAGTGGCGGCAGCTCCTACAATGAGCAGTTCTTC.

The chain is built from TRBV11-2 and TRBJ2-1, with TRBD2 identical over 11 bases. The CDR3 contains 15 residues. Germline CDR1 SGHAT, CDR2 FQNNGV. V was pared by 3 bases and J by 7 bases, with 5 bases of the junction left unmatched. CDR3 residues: CASSFLLAGANEQFF. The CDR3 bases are TGTGCCAGCAGCTTTTTACTAGCGGGAGCTAATGAGCAGTTCTTC. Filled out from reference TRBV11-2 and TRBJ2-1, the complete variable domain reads EAGVAQSPRYKIIEKRQSVAFWCNPISGHATLYWYQQILGQGPKLLIQFQNNGVVDDSQLPKDRFSAERLKGVDSTLKIQPAKLEDSAVYLCASSFLLAGANEQFFGPGTRLTVL.

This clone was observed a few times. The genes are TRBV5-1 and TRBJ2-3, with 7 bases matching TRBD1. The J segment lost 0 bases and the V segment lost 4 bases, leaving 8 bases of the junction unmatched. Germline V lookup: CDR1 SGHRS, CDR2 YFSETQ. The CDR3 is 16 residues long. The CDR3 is CASSSRQGSSTDTQYF. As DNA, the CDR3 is TGCGCCAGCAGCAGTAGACAGGGCTCGAGCACAGATACGCAGTATTTT.

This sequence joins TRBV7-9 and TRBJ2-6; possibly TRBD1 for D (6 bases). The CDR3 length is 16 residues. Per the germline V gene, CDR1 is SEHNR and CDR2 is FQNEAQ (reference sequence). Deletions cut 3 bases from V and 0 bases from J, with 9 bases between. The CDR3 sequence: CASSFSQGSGANVLTF. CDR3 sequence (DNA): TGTGCCAGCAGCTTCTCACAGGGCTCTGGGGCCAACGTCCTGACTTTC.

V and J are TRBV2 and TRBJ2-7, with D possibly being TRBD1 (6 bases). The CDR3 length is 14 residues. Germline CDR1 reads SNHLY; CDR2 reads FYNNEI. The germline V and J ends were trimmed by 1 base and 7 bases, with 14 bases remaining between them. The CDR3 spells CASSEGYRVGEQYF. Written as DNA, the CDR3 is TGTGCCAGCAGTGAAGGATACAGGGTGGGGGAGCAGTACTTC.

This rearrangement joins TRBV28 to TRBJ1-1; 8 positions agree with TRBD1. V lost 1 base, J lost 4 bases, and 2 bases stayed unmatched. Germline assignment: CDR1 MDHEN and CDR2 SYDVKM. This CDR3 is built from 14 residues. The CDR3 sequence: CASSLLDRVTEAFF. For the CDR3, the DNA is TGTGCCAGCAGTTTATTGGACAGGGTCACTGAAGCTTTCTTT.

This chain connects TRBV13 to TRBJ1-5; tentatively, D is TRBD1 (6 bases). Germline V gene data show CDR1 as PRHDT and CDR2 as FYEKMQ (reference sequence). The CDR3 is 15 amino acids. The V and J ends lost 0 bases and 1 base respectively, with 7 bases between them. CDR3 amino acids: CASSLGGASNQPQHF. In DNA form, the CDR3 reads TGTGCCAGCAGCTTAGGGGGGGCCAGCAATCAGCCCCAGCATTTT. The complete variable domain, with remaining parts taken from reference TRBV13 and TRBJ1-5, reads AAGVIQSPRHLIKEKRETATLKCYPIPRHDTVYWYQQGPGQDPQFLISFYEKMQSDKGSIPDRFSAQQFSDYHSELNMSSLELGDSALYFCASSLGGASNQPQHFGDGTRLSIL.